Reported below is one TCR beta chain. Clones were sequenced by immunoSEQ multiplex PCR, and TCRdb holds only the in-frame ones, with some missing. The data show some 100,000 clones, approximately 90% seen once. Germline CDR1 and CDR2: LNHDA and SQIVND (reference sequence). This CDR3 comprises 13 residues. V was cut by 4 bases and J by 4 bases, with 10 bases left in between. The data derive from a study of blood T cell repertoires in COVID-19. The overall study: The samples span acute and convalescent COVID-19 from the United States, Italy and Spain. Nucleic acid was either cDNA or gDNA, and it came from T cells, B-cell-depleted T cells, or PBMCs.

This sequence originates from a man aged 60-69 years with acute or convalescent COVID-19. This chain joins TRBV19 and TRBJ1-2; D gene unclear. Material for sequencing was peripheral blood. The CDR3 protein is CASSSGQTYGYTF. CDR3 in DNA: TGTGCCAGTAGTAGTGGGCAGACCTATGGCTACACCTTC. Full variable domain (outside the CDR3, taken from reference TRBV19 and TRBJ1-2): DGGITQSPKYLFRKEGQNVTLSCEQNLNHDAMYWYRQDPGQGLRLIYYSQIVNDFQKGDIAEGYSVSREKKESFPLTVTSAQKNPTAFYLCASSSGQTYGYTFGSGTRLTVV.